The entry below gives a single T cell receptor (beta chain) sequence along with its context. This entry comes from a study of blood T cell repertoires in COVID-19. Study context: The analysed material was cDNA or gDNA that came from T cells, B-cell-depleted T cells, or PBMCs.

In the original processing: Cell counts per sample came from amplifying reference gene primers. The data were produced by immunoSEQ multiplex PCR, yet TCRdb's version contains in-frame clones alone and is incomplete. V and J calls and clone size follow that table, whereas D and trimming were derived from the DNA. Found here are roughly 120,000 clones, 79% of them singletons; the top ten hold 4%. V was cut by 7 bases and J by 8 bases, with 14 bases left in between. The germline CDR1 and CDR2 sequences are MDHEN and SYDVKM. This CDR3 region has 12 residues. Sequenced: peripheral blood. The clonotype was recovered from a woman aged 80 or older with acute or convalescent COVID-19. V usage is TRBV28 and J usage is TRBJ1-1, with D perhaps TRBD1 (5 bases). Here the CDR3 reads CASIQGGNEAFF. The CDR3, as DNA: TGTGCCAGCATCCAGGGTGGTAACGAAGCTTTCTTT.